A selection of T cell receptor beta chains follows, all from one sample in a study of T cell repertoires in cytomegalovirus infection. Antigens for these TCRs are unknown. From the reads, TCRdb called clonotypes with MiXCR, one entry per CDR3 protein. Among approximately 300,000 distinct CDR3 sequences listed, 25% to 35% were seen once. The sample here was cultured PBMCs, taken from culture after CMV antigen stimulation. Source of these receptors: a human donor in good health (CMV status not recorded). Some clones in this sample may be carry-over from other donors' samples. CDR3s include the opening cysteine and the closing phenylalanine or tryptophan. Fields, in order: D gene, clone size, J gene, V gene, CDR3 protein, CDR3 DNA. D genes are given only for firm matches. Clone size, where shown, is once, few, many, or a class for clones that have expanded.

- | - | TRBJ2-1 | TRBV12-3/TRBV12-4 | CASSLVNNEQFF | TGTGCCAGCAGTTTAGTCAACAATGAGCAGTTCTTC
TRBD1 | - | TRBJ2-7 | TRBV24-1 | CAIRTGGVRQYF | TGTGCCATCCGGACAGGCGGAGTTCGCCAGTACTTC
- | - | TRBJ2-2 | TRBV19 | CASSVPLPGSGELFF | TGTGCCAGTAGTGTACCCTTACCAGGGTCCGGGGAGCTGTTTTTT
TRBD2 | - | TRBJ2-1 | TRBV12-3/TRBV12-4 | CASSLSGTPYNEQFF | TGTGCCAGCAGTTTAAGCGGGACCCCCTACAATGAGCAGTTCTTC
- | - | TRBJ1-1 | TRBV9 | CASSVDGGTEAFF | TGTGCCAGCAGCGTAGACGGAGGCACTGAAGCTTTCTTT
- | - | TRBJ1-1 | TRBV15 | CATTKSPQENTEAFF | TGTGCCACCACCAAGAGCCCACAAGAGAACACTGAAGCTTTCTTT
- | few | TRBJ1-1 | TRBV2 | CASSDPSGNTEAFF | TGTGCCAGCAGTGATCCGTCAGGGAACACTGAAGCTTTCTTT
- | few | TRBJ1-1 | TRBV12-3/TRBV12-4 | CASSRQASNTEAFF | TGTGCCAGCAGCCGACAGGCTTCTAACACTGAAGCTTTCTTT
- | few | TRBJ2-7 | TRBV12-3/TRBV12-4 | CASSDRVYEQYF | TGTGCCAGCAGTGACAGAGTTTACGAGCAGTACTTC
- | few | TRBJ1-5 | TRBV7-9 | CASSDLPGGPNQPQHF | TGTGCCAGCAGCGACCTACCGGGAGGTCCCAATCAGCCCCAGCATTTT
- | many | TRBJ1-1 | TRBV5-1 | CASSPLSVNTEAFF | TGCGCCAGCAGCCCCCTTAGCGTGAACACTGAAGCTTTCTTT
TRBD1 | few | TRBJ2-1 | TRBV6-1 | CASTRDRGLDNEQFF | TGTGCCAGCACACGGGACAGGGGGCTAGACAATGAGCAGTTCTTC
- | many | TRBJ1-2 | TRBV7-2 | CASNFDGQRNYGYTF | TGTGCCAGCAATTTTGACGGACAGAGGAACTATGGCTACACCTTC
TRBD1 | - | TRBJ2-2 | TRBV20-1 | CSARDGTGATGELFF | TGCAGTGCTAGAGACGGGACAGGGGCCACCGGGGAGCTGTTTTTT
TRBD1 | - | TRBJ1-5 | TRBV19 | CASSIGDWTGVNQPQHF | TGTGCCAGTAGTATAGGGGATTGGACAGGGGTTAATCAGCCCCAGCATTTT
- | few | TRBJ1-2 | TRBV9 | CASSVEGGAQAYGYTF | TGTGCCAGCAGCGTTGAGGGGGGGGCCCAGGCCTATGGCTACACCTTC
- | few | TRBJ2-3 | TRBV11-2 | CASSLKAPSTDTQYF | TGTGCCAGCAGCCTGAAGGCTCCTAGCACAGATACGCAGTATTTT
- | - | TRBJ2-1 | TRBV5-1 | CASSLVGGASYNEQFF | TGCGCCAGCAGCTTGGTTGGGGGGGCCTCCTACAATGAGCAGTTCTTC
- | many | TRBJ1-1 | TRBV7-6 | CASSPRRDMKNTEAFF | TGTGCCAGCAGCCCTCGAAGGGACATGAAAAACACTGAAGCTTTCTTT
- | few | TRBJ2-7 | TRBV2 | CASSPTGFIEQYF | TGTGCCAGCAGCCCGACAGGCTTCATCGAGCAGTACTTC
TRBD1 | many | TRBJ1-1 | TRBV29-1 | CSVGQVLNTEAFF | TGCAGCGTCGGACAGGTTCTGAACACTGAAGCTTTCTTT
- | many | TRBJ2-3 | TRBV7-2 | CASSRDSTDTQYF | TGTGCCAGCAGCCGAGACAGCACAGATACGCAGTATTTT
TRBD1 | - | TRBJ2-7 | TRBV18 | CASSPLTGTGLSEQYF | TGTGCCAGCTCACCCTTAACCGGGACAGGGCTAAGCGAGCAGTACTTC
TRBD1 | - | TRBJ2-7 | TRBV5-1 | CASSVGQMSYEQYF | TGCGCCAGCAGCGTGGGACAGATGTCCTACGAGCAGTACTTC
- | - | TRBJ1-1 | TRBV10-2 | CASSERAVGTEAFF | TGCGCCAGCAGTGAGAGGGCAGTTGGGACTGAAGCTTTCTTT
TRBD2 | few | TRBJ2-1 | TRBV20-1 | CSARPLAGVENEQFF | TGCAGTGCTAGGCCACTAGCGGGAGTAGAGAATGAGCAGTTCTTC
TRBD2 | - | TRBJ2-5 | TRBV7-8 | CASSPWTSGAQETQYF | TGTGCCAGCAGCCCGTGGACTAGCGGAGCTCAAGAGACCCAGTACTTC
TRBD1 | few | TRBJ1-2 | TRBV19 | CASSYTGAYGYTF | TGTGCCAGTAGCTATACAGGGGCATATGGCTACACCTTC
- | - | TRBJ1-4 | TRBV4-2 | CASSQASPNEKLFF | TGTGCCAGCAGCCAAGCTTCCCCTAATGAAAAACTGTTTTTT
- | few | TRBJ1-2 | TRBV12-3/TRBV12-4 | CASSRIGGGGYGYTF | TGTGCCAGCAGTCGTATCGGAGGGGGTGGCTATGGCTACACCTTC
- | few | TRBJ2-2 | TRBV7-3 | CASTTSPGGGVNTGELFF | TGTGCCAGCACCACTAGTCCCGGAGGCGGGGTTAACACCGGGGAGCTGTTTTTT
TRBD2 | few | TRBJ2-1 | TRBV19 | CASSMGGRAYNEQFF | TGTGCCAGTAGTATGGGCGGGAGGGCTTACAATGAGCAGTTCTTC
TRBD1 | many | TRBJ2-1 | TRBV7-9 | CASSSAQDRDLLSPYNEQFF | TGTGCCAGCAGTTCGGCGCAGGACAGGGATCTCCTGTCACCCTACAATGAGCAGTTCTTC
- | - | TRBJ2-6 | TRBV5-1 | CASSFIDSRSGANVLTF | TGCGCCAGCAGCTTCATAGACAGTAGGTCTGGGGCCAACGTCCTGACTTTC
TRBD1 | few | TRBJ2-5 | TRBV11-2 | CASRSSGTGRGHLKTQYF | TGTGCCAGCAGATCGAGTGGGACCGGCAGGGGGCATCTAAAGACCCAGTACTTC
TRBD2 | - | TRBJ2-1 | TRBV27 | CASRPAGLAGPYNEQFF | TGTGCCAGCAGACCCGCCGGACTAGCGGGCCCCTACAATGAGCAGTTCTTC
- | many | TRBJ2-5 | TRBV7-9 | CASSLNDPGPQFHAGSVRQETQYF | TGTGCCAGCAGCTTAAATGACCCGGGACCGCAATTCCACGCTGGATCCGTGCGCCAAGAGACCCAGTACTTC
TRBD2 | - | TRBJ2-1 | TRBV6-5 | CASRGLAQSEQFF | TGTGCCAGCCGAGGACTAGCTCAGTCGGAGCAGTTCTTC
- | few | TRBJ1-5 | TRBV20-1 | CSARRGWSTNQPQHF | TGCAGTGCTAGGAGGGGCTGGAGTACGAATCAGCCCCAGCATTTT
TRBD1 | few | TRBJ1-5 | TRBV29-1 | CSVEVETGIYYSNQPQHF | TGCAGCGTTGAAGTCGAGACAGGGATATATTATAGCAATCAGCCCCAGCATTTT
- | - | TRBJ1-3 | TRBV12-3/TRBV12-4 | CASILRLAPVVNGAGHTIYF | TGTGCCAGCATCCTTCGTTTGGCCCCCGTCGTTAACGGAGCTGGACACACCATATATTTT
- | few | TRBJ1-1 | TRBV28 | CASRLLNTEAFF | TGTGCCAGCAGACTACTGAACACTGAAGCTTTCTTT
- | - | TRBJ2-5 | TRBV11-1 | CASSLVRSGETQYF | TGTGCCAGCAGCTTAGTTCGAAGCGGAGAGACCCAGTACTTC